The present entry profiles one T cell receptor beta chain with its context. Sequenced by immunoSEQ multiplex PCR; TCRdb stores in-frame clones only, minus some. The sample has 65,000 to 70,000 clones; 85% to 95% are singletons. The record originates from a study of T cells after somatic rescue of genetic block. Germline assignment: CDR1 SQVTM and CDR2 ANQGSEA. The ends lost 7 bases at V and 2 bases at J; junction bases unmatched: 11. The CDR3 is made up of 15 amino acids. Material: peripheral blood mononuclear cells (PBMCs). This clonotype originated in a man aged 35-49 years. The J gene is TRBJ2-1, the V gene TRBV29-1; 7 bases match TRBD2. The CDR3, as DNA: TGCAGCGCAAAAACCCAGCGGGGCCCCTACAATGAGCAGTTCTTC. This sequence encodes CSAKTQRGPYNEQFF.